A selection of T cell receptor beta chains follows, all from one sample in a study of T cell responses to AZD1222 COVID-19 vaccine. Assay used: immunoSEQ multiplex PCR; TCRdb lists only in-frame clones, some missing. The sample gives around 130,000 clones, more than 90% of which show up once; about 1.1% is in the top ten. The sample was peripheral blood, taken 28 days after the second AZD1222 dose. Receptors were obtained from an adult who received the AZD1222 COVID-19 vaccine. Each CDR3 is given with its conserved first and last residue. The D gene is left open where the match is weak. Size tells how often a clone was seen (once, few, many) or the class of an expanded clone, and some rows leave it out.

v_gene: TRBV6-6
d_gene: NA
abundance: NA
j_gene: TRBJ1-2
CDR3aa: CASSYSWGTYGYTF
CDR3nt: TGTGCCAGCAGTTACTCGTGGGGGACCTATGGCTACACCTTC

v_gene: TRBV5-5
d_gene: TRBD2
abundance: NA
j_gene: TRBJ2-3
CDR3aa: CASSRGTSGGPSTDTQYF
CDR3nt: TGTGCCAGCAGCCGCGGGACTAGCGGGGGGCCGAGCACAGATACGCAGTATTTT

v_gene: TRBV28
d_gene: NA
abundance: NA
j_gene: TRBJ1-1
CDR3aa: CASSTRRVRNTEAFF
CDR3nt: TGTGCCAGCAGCACCCGCCGGGTTCGGAACACTGAAGCTTTCTTT

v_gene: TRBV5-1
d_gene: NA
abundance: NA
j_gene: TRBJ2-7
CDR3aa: CASSPASEASYEQYF
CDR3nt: TGCGCCAGCAGCCCGGCGTCCGAGGCGTCCTACGAGCAGTACTTC

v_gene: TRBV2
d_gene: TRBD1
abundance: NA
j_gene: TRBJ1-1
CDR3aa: CASTGDRRNTEAFF
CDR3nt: TGTGCCAGCACCGGGGACAGAAGAAACACTGAAGCTTTCTTT

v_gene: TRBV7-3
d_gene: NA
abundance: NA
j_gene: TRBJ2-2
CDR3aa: CATQSATNTGELFF
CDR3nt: TGTGCCACCCAGTCAGCGACTAACACCGGGGAGCTGTTTTTT

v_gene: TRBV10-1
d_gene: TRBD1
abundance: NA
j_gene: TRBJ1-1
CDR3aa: CASSRTGKDTEAFF
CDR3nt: TGCGCCAGCAGTAGGACAGGAAAGGACACTGAAGCTTTCTTT

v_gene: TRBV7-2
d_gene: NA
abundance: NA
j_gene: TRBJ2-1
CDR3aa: CASSLVPSIAEQFF
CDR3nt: TGTGCCAGCAGCTTAGTTCCGTCGATCGCTGAGCAGTTCTTC

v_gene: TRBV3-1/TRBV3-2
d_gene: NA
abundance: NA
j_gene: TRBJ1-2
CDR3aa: CASSQATGYYGYTF
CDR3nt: TGTGCCAGCAGCCAAGCTACAGGGTACTATGGCTACACCTTC

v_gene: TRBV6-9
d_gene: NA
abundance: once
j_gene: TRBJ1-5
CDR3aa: CASSYGERWSNQPQHF
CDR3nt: TGTGCCAGCAGTTATGGTGAGCGGTGGAGCAATCAGCCCCAGCATTTT

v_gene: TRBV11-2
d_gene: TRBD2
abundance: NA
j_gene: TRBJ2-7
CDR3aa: CASSRPGLAYEQYF
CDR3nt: TGTGCCAGCAGCCGCCCGGGACTAGCCTACGAGCAGTACTTC

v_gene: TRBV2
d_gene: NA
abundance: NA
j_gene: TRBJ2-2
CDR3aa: CASSESRVNTGELFF
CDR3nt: TGTGCCAGCAGTGAATCCAGGGTGAACACCGGGGAGCTGTTTTTT

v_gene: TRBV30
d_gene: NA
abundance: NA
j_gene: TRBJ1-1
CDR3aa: CAWRLNTEAFF
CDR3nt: TGTGCCTGGAGACTGAACACTGAAGCTTTCTTT

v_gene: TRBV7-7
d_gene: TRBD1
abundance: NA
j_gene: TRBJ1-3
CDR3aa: CASSSTGVGGTIYF
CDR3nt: TGTGCCAGCAGCTCGACAGGGGTTGGCGGCACCATATATTTT

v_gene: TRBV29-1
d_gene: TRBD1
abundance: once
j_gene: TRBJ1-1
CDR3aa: CSVATGEETEAFF
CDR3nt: TGCAGCGTTGCGACAGGGGAAGAGACTGAAGCTTTCTTT

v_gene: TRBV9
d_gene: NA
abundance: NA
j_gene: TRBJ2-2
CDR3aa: CASSLSPGELFF
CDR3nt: TGTGCCAGCAGCCTTTCCCCGGGGGAGCTGTTTTTT

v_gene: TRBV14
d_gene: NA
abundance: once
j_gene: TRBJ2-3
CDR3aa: CASSQDVAAQYF
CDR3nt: TGTGCCAGCAGCCAAGACGTGGCTGCGCAGTATTTT

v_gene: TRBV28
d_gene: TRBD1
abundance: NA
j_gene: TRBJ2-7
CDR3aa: CASQWTGVPHEQYF
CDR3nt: TGTGCCAGCCAGTGGACAGGCGTTCCCCACGAGCAGTACTTC

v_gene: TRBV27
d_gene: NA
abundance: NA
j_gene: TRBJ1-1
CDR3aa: CASSLTVWTEAFF
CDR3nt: TGTGCCAGCAGTTTAACAGTCTGGACTGAAGCTTTCTTT

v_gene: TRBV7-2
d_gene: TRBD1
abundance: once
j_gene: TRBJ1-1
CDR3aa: CASSEGTATEAFF
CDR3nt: TGTGCCAGCAGCGAAGGGACAGCCACTGAAGCTTTCTTT

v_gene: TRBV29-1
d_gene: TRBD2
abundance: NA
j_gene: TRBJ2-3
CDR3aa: CSVLGTSGGGGDTQYF
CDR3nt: TGCAGCGTTTTGGGGACTAGCGGGGGTGGAGGAGATACGCAGTATTTT

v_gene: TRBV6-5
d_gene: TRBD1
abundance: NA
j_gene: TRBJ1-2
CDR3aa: CASRPRQGASYGYTF
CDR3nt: TGTGCCAGCAGACCCCGACAGGGGGCTAGCTATGGCTACACCTTC

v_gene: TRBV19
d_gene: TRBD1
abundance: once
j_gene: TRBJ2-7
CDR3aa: CASSRGTASYEQYF
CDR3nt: TGTGCCAGTAGCCGAGGGACAGCCTCCTACGAGCAGTACTTC

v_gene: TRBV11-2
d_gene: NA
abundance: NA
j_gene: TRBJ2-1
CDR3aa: CASSLDRGTVNNEQFF
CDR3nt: TGTGCCAGCAGCTTAGATCGGGGGACAGTCAACAATGAGCAGTTCTTC

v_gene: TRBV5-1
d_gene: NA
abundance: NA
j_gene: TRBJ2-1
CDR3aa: CASSLGDKHNEQFF
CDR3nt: TGCGCCAGCAGCTTGGGGGACAAACACAATGAGCAGTTCTTC

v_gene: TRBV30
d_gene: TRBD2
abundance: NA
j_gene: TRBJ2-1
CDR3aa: CAWSPAGLAGSGWRQFF
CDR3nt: TGTGCCTGGAGCCCCGCCGGGCTAGCGGGGTCGGGATGGAGGCAGTTCTTC

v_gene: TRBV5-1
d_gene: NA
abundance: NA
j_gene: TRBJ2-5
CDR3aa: CASSSLQTGIGETQYF
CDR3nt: TGCGCCAGTAGCTCCTTACAAACAGGGATAGGAGAGACCCAGTACTTC

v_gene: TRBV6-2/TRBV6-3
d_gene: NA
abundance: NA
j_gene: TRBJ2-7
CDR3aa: CASSYLTGTTEQYF
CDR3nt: TGTGCCAGCAGTTACCTAACAGGGACCACCGAGCAGTACTTC

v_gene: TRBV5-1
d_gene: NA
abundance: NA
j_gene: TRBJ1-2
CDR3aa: CASSFSSGEGGYTF
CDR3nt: TGCGCCAGCAGCTTTAGTTCCGGGGAGGGTGGCTACACCTTC

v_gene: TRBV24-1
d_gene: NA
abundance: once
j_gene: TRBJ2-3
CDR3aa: CATRDALGGRGDTQYF
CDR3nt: TGTGCCACCAGGGACGCTTTAGGGGGGCGAGGAGATACGCAGTATTTT

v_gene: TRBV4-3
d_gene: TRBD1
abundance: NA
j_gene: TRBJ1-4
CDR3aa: CASSINRGEKLFF
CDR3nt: TGCGCCAGCAGCATAAACAGGGGGGAAAAACTGTTTTTT

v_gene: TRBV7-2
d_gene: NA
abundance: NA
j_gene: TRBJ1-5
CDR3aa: CASSLLGTGGGNQPQHF
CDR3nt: TGTGCCAGCAGCTTACTAGGCACAGGAGGAGGCAATCAGCCCCAGCATTTT

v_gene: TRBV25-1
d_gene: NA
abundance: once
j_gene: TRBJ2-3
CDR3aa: CASSDRLRGDTQYF
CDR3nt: TGTGCCAGCAGTGACAGGTTACGGGGAGATACGCAGTATTTT